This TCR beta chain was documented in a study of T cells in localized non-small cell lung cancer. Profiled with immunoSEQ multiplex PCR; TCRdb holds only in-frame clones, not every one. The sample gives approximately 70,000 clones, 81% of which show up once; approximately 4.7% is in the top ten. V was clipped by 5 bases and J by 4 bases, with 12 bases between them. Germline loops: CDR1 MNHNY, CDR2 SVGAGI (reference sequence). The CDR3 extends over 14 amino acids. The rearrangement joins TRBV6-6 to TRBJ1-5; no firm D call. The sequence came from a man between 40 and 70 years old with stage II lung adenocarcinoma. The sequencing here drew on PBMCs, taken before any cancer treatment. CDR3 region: CASSPLGYNQPQHF. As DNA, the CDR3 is TGTGCCAGCAGTCCTCTGGGGTATAATCAGCCCCAGCATTTT.